This T cell receptor (beta chain) was observed in a study of T cells in Graves' hyperthyroidism and ophthalmopathy. RNA transcripts served as the template for amplifying TCR beta CDR3 regions. An initial round of RT-PCR targeting the TCR CDR3 relied on the HTBI primer set. TCRdb redid the calling of the multiplex PCR reads with MiXCR, one entry per CDR3 protein. The sample holds hundreds of thousands of distinct CDR3 sequences; around 15% are singletons and the top ten take 3% to 4%. PBMCs were obtained from roughly 10 ml fresh peripheral blood. CDR1 SNHLY and CDR2 FYNNEI come from the germline V gene. The germline V and J ends were trimmed by 0 bases and 2 bases, with 7 bases remaining between them. The CDR3 totals 14 residues. This clonotype has ten or more counts.

This TCR derives from a woman aged 40 to 50 with Graves' ophthalmopathy. The chain is built from TRBV2 and TRBJ2-5; D is undetermined. Material for sequencing was blood. CDR3 sequence: CASSEAQTQETQYF. In nucleotides, the CDR3 is TGTGCCAGCAGTGAAGCGCAGACTCAAGAGACCCAGTACTTC.